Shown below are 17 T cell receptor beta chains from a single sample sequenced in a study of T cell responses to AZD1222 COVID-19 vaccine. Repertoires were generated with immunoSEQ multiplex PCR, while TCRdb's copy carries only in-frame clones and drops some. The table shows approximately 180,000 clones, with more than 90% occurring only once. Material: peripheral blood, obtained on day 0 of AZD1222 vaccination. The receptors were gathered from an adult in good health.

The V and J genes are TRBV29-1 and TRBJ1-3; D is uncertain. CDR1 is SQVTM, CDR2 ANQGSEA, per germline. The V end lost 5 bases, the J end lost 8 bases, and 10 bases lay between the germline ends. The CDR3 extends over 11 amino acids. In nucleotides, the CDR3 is TGCAGCGTTAGACAAGGCGACACCATATATTTT. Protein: CSVRQGDTIYF.

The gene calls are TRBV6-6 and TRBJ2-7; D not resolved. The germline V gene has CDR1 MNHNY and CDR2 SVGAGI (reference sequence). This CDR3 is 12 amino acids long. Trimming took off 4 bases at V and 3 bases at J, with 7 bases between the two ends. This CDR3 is CASSSTVYEQYF. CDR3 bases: TGTGCCAGCAGTTCAACTGTCTACGAGCAGTACTTC.

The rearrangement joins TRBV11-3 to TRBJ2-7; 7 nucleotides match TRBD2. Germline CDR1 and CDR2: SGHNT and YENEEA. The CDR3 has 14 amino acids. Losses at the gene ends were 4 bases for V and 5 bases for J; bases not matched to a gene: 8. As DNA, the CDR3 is TGTGCCAGCAGCTCCGGGGACGGGAGGAACGAGCAGTACTTC. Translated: CASSSGDGRNEQYF.

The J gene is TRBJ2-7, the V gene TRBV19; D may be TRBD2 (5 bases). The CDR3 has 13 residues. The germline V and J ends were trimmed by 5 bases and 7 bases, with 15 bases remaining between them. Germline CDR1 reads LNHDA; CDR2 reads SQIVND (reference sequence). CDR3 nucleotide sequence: TGTGCCAGTAGTTCCGGACTTACGGGGGAGCAGTACTTC. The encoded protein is CASSSGLTGEQYF.

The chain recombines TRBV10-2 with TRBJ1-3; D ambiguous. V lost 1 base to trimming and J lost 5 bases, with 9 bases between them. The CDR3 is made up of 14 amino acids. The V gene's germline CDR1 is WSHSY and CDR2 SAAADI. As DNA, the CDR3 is TGCGCCAGCAGTGAGTTTGGGCTCAGAAACACCATATATTTT. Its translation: CASSEFGLRNTIYF.

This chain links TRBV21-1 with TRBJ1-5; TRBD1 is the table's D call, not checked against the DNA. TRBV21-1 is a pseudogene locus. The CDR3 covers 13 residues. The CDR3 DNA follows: TGTGCCTACGACAGGGAAAGGAATCAGCCCCAGCATTTT. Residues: CAYDRERNQPQHF.

CDR3 amino acids: CASSSKGTVEKLFF. The CDR3 nucleotides read TGTGCCAGCAGCTCAAAGGGCACAGTCGAAAAACTGTTTTTT. The gene calls are TRBV5-4 and TRBJ1-4, with no clear D. V lost 3 bases and J lost 8, with 14 bases in between. The CDR3 length is 14 residues. Looked up from germline, CDR1 is SGHNT and CDR2 is YYREEE (reference sequence).

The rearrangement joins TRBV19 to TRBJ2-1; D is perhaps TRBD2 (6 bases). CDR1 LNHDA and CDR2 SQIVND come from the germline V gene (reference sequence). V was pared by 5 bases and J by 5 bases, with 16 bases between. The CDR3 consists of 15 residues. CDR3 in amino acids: CASSVSGSGHNEQFF. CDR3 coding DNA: TGTGCCAGTAGTGTGAGCGGGTCGGGCCACAATGAGCAGTTCTTC.

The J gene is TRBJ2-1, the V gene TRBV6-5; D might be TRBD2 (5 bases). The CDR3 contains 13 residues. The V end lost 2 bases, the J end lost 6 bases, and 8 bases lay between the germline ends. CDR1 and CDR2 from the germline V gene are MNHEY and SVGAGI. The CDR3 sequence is CASSYRETNEQFF. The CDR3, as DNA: TGTGCCAGCAGTTACCGGGAAACCAATGAGCAGTTCTTC.

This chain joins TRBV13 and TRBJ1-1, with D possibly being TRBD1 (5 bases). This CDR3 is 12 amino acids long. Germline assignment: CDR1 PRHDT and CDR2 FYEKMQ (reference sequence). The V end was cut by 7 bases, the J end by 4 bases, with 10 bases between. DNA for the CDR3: TGTGCCAGCACCGGGGGGAGCACTGAAGCTTTCTTT. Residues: CASTGGSTEAFF.

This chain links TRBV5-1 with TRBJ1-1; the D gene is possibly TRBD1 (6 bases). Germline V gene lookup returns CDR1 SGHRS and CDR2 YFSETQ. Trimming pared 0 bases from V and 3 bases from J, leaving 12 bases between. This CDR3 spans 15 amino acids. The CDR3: CASSLGGGWDTEAFF. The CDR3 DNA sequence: TGCGCCAGCAGCTTGGGAGGGGGATGGGACACTGAAGCTTTCTTT.

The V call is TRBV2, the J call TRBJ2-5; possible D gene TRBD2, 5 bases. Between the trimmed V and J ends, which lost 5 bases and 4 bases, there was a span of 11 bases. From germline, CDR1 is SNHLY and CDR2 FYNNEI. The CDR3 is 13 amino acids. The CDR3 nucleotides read TGTGCCAGCAGTCGAGGAGAGGGAGAGACCCAGTACTTC. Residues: CASSRGEGETQYF. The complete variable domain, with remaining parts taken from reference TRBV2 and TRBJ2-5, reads EPEVTQTPSHQVTQMGQEVILRCVPISNHLYFYWYRQILGQKVEFLVSFYNNEISEKSEIFDDQFSVERPDGSNFTLKIRSTKLEDSAMYFCASSRGEGETQYFGPGTRLLVL.

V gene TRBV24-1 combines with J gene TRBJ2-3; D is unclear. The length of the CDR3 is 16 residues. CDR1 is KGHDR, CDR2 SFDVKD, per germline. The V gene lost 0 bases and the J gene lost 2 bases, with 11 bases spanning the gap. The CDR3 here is CATSDLGVGFTDTQYF. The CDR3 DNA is TGTGCCACCAGTGATTTGGGGGTAGGATTCACAGATACGCAGTATTTT.

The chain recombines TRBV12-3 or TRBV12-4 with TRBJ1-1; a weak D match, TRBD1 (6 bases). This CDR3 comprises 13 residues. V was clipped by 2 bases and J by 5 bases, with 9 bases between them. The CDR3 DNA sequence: TGTGCCAGCAGTTTAACAGGGAGGACTGAAGCTTTCTTT. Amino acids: CASSLTGRTEAFF.

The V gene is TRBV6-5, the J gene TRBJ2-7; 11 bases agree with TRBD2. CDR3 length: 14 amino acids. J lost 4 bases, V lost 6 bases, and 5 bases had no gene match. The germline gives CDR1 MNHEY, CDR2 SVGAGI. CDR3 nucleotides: TGTGCCAGCAGCTATACTAGCGGGAGTTACGAGCAGTACTTC. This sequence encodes CASSYTSGSYEQYF.

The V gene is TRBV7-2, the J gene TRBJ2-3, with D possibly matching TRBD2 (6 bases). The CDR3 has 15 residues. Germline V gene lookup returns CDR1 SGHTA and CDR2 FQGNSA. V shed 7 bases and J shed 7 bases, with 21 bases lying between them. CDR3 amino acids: CASNRKRVRWNTQYF. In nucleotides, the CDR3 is TGTGCCAGCAACCGAAAGCGGGTAAGGTGGAATACGCAGTATTTT.

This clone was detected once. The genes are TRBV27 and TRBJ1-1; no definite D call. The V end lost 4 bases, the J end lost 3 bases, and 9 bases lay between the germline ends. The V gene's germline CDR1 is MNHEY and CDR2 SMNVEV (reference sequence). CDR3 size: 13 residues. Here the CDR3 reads CASSWERHTEAFF. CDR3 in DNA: TGTGCCAGCAGTTGGGAGAGGCACACTGAAGCTTTCTTT.